A single sample gave rise to the 25 T cell receptor beta chains below, sequenced in a study of T cell changes during pregnancy in multiple sclerosis. Generated by immunoSEQ multiplex PCR, the TCRdb table keeps only in-frame clones and is missing some. The table lists approximately 11,000 clones, around 89% of them singletons, with about 5.1% in the top ten. Material: CD8+ T cells from peripheral blood mononuclear cells, obtained in the first trimester of pregnancy. These receptors were obtained from a female donor in good health, enrolled as a control in a pregnancy study.

This clone appeared a few times. The rearrangement joins TRBV7-9 to TRBJ1-1; D not resolved. There are 17 residues in the CDR3. CDR1 is SEHNR and CDR2 is FQNEAQ in the germline V gene (reference sequence). The germline V and J ends were trimmed by 1 base and 0 bases, with 15 bases remaining between them. The CDR3 reads CASSLVSPTTMNTEAFF. The CDR3 nucleotides are TGTGCCAGCAGCTTAGTCAGTCCCACTACCATGAACACTGAAGCTTTCTTT.

The rearrangement links TRBV6-5 to TRBJ2-3, with D maybe TRBD2 (6 bases). The CDR3 contains 13 residues. The germline CDR1 and CDR2 sequences are MNHEY and SVGAGI. V lost 3 bases to trimming and J lost 10 bases, with 14 bases between them. The CDR3 region has the DNA TGTGCCAGCAGTTATCAGGGACTTGAAGCGCAGTATTTT. Encoded protein: CASSYQGLEAQYF.

The chain recombines TRBV19 with TRBJ2-3; TRBD2 might be the D (5 bases). This CDR3 region has 15 residues. With 5 bases removed from V and 4 bases from J, the gap between germline ends came to 16 bases. Per the germline V gene, CDR1 is LNHDA and CDR2 is SQIVND (reference sequence). The DNA of the CDR3 is TGTGCCAGTAGTCGGAGCTCATCGGAGGCAGATACGCAGTATTTT. It specifies CASSRSSSEADTQYF.

This chain connects TRBV10-3 to TRBJ1-1; TRBD1 matches at 9 bases. Germline-derived CDR1 and CDR2 are ENHRY and SYGVKD. V was pared by 8 bases and J by 1 base, with 8 bases of the junction left unmatched. The CDR3 is made up of 15 amino acids. The CDR3 nucleotides are TGTGCCATCCGGGGGGCGGGACAGGGGAACACTGAAGCTTTCTTT. It specifies CAIRGAGQGNTEAFF.

The chain has TRBV30 and TRBJ2-1; 8 positions match TRBD2. From germline, CDR1 is GTSNPN and CDR2 SVGIG (reference sequence). This CDR3 contains 15 residues. Unmatched junction bases numbered 11, after V lost 4 bases and J lost 6 bases. Here the CDR3 reads CAWNEISGAFNEQFF. DNA for the CDR3: TGTGCCTGGAATGAGATTAGCGGGGCCTTCAATGAGCAGTTCTTC.

V usage is TRBV9 and J usage is TRBJ2-3; no definite D call. The CDR3 totals 15 residues. Germline-derived CDR1 and CDR2 are SGDLS and YYNGEE. The ends were cut back, 0 bases at V and 6 bases at J, with 14 bases in the middle. CDR3: CASSVGATPRDTQYF. The CDR3 DNA reads as TGTGCCAGCAGCGTAGGTGCTACCCCTCGCGATACGCAGTATTTT. Using reference TRBV9 and TRBJ2-3 for the parts outside the CDR3, the full variable domain is DSGVTQTPKHLITATGQRVTLRCSPRSGDLSVYWYQQSLDQGLQFLIQYYNGEERAKGNILERFSAQQFPDLHSELNLSSLELGDSALYFCASSVGATPRDTQYFGPGTRLTVL.

A single count supports this clone. The chain combines TRBV5-6 with TRBJ1-1; 7 positions match TRBD1. J lost 6 bases, V lost 4 bases, and 6 bases had no gene match. From germline, CDR1 is SGHDT and CDR2 YYEEEE. The CDR3 totals 13 residues. The CDR3 loop reads CASSRTGAAEAFF. CDR3 coding DNA: TGTGCCAGCAGCCGTACAGGGGCGGCTGAAGCTTTCTTT.

This chain links TRBV5-4 with TRBJ1-3; D is ambiguous. The V and J ends lost 3 bases and 2 bases respectively, with 12 bases between them. This CDR3 contains 15 residues. CDR1 and CDR2 from the germline V gene are SGHNT and YYREEE (reference sequence). CDR3 residues: CASSSRVSTGNTIYF. The CDR3 DNA reads as TGTGCCAGCAGCTCCCGAGTATCAACTGGAAACACCATATATTTT.

Details on this clone: Germline is not matched at one junction end, which may reflect a read error. Other DNA sequences in the same sample also yield this CDR3. The rearrangement links TRBV5-6 to TRBJ1-1; D is perhaps TRBD1 (5 bases). The CDR3 contains 16 residues. Germline loops: CDR1 SGHDT, CDR2 YYEEEE. The CDR3 bases are TGTGCCAGCAGCTTGGTCAGGGACTTAAGGAACACTGAGGCTTTCTTT. Its translation: CASSLVRDLRNTEAFF.

This clone was observed once. V usage is TRBV4-3 and J usage is TRBJ2-3; 7 nucleotides align to TRBD1. CDR1 is LGHNA and CDR2 is YSLEER in the germline V gene. CDR3 size: 15 residues. Trimming took 4 bases from V and 0 from J; bases not matched to a gene: 4. Here the CDR3 DNA reads TGCGCCAGCAGCCCCGGGACAGCTAGCACAGATACGCAGTATTTT. It encodes CASSPGTASTDTQYF.

DNA for the CDR3: TGTGCCAGCAGCGTCACGAGCGGGGGTCCCTACAATGAGCAGTTCTTC. Its protein product is CASSVTSGGPYNEQFF. The gene calls are TRBV9 and TRBJ2-1; TRBD2 agrees at 8 bases. Germline trimming cut 2 bases from V and 2 bases from J; bases unmatched to any gene: 6. Germline-derived CDR1 and CDR2 are SGDLS and YYNGEE. The CDR3 is 16 residues long.

The V call is TRBV29-1, the J call TRBJ2-7; TRBD1 aligns across 9 bases. The CDR3 runs to 15 residues. V shed 4 bases, J shed 7 bases, and the junction held 14 bases outside the gene matches. CDR1 and CDR2 from the germline V gene are SQVTM and ANQGSEA. CDR3 nucleotides: TGCAGCGTTGGAGAGGGTTGGACAGGGGTAAGGGAGCAGTACTTC. It is translated as CSVGEGWTGVREQYF.

The V call is TRBV9, the J call TRBJ1-2; 7 bases are a match to TRBD1. After removal of 4 bases from V and 0 bases from J, the junction contained 9 bases not matched to a gene. The CDR3 consists of 16 residues. Germline V gene data show CDR1 as SGDLS and CDR2 as YYNGEE. DNA for the CDR3: TGTGCCAGCAGCACCGGGACAGCAATTACTAACTATGGCTACACCTTC. This gives the protein CASSTGTAITNYGYTF.

The chain uses TRBV19 and TRBJ2-5, with 11 bases lining up with TRBD2. CDR3 length: 16 amino acids. Germline V gene data show CDR1 as LNHDA and CDR2 as SQIVND (reference sequence). J was trimmed by 2 bases and V by 4 bases; bases with no gene match: 6. This CDR3 reads CASSTRLAGWQETQYF. In DNA, the CDR3 is TGTGCCAGTAGTACGAGACTAGCGGGGTGGCAAGAGACCCAGTACTTC.

This clone was seen a handful of times. This chain joins TRBV27 and TRBJ1-2, with D maybe TRBD1 (5 bases). The germline V gene encodes CDR1 MNHEY and CDR2 SMNVEV (reference sequence). With 6 bases removed from V and 7 bases from J, the gap between germline ends came to 15 bases. This CDR3 region has 13 residues. The CDR3 DNA reads as TGTGCCAGCAGGTGGGGGGGTGTTGGTGGCTACACCTTC. Translating gives CASRWGGVGGYTF.

V gene TRBV30 combines with J gene TRBJ1-2, with TRBD1 matching over 7 bases. Germline CDR1 and CDR2: GTSNPN and SVGIG (reference sequence). The J segment lost 2 bases and the V segment lost 3 bases, leaving 3 bases of the junction unmatched. This CDR3 spans 13 amino acids. The CDR3 sequence is CAWRTTGNYGYTF. The CDR3 DNA reads TGTGCCTGGAGAACGACAGGGAACTATGGCTACACCTTC. Supplemented by reference TRBV30 and TRBJ1-2, the full variable domain reads SQTIHQWPATLVQPVGSPLSLECTVEGTSNPNLYWYRQAAGRGLQLLFYSVGIGQISSEVPQNLSASRPQDRQFILSSKKLLLSDSGFYLCAWRTTGNYGYTFGSGTRLTVV.

The chain has TRBV19 and TRBJ2-1, with TRBD2 as a possible D gene (7 bases). CDR3 length: 19 amino acids. CDR1 is LNHDA and CDR2 is SQIVND in the germline V gene (reference sequence). V was clipped by 0 bases and J by 3 bases, with 21 bases between them. The CDR3 DNA reads as TGTGCCAGTAGTATAGATCGGGTGTCGGGGGGCCCAAACTACAATGAGCAGTTCTTC. It encodes CASSIDRVSGGPNYNEQFF.

The chain joins TRBV27 to TRBJ2-2; a weak D match, TRBD1 (5 bases). Per germline, CDR1 MNHEY and CDR2 SMNVEV (reference sequence). V lost 5 bases and J 2 bases, leaving 9 bases between the germline ends. The CDR3 consists of 14 residues. CDR3 residues: CASSRQRNTGELFF. Here the CDR3 DNA reads TGTGCCAGCAGTCGACAGCGTAACACCGGGGAGCTGTTTTTT.

This chain links TRBV6-4 with TRBJ2-1; tentatively, D is TRBD1 (6 bases). Germline CDR1 reads MRHNA; CDR2 reads SNTAGT. This CDR3 region has 13 residues. V gave up 3 bases and J gave up 9 bases, with 12 bases separating them. DNA for the CDR3: TGTGCCAGCAGTGATCGGACAGAAGGTGAGCAGTTCTTC. As protein: CASSDRTEGEQFF.

This sequence joins TRBV9 and TRBJ1-2, with D maybe TRBD1 (5 bases). The V end was cut by 0 bases, the J end by 0 bases, with 12 bases between. From germline, CDR1 is SGDLS and CDR2 YYNGEE. This CDR3 region has 16 residues. CDR3 sequence reads: CASSVGVTGSNYGYTF. For the CDR3, the DNA is TGTGCCAGCAGCGTAGGTGTTACAGGATCTAACTATGGCTACACCTTC.

On this clone itself: Other nucleotide sequences from this sample produce the same CDR3. J is TRBJ2-3 and V is TRBV6-4, with D possibly matching TRBD1 (7 bases). V lost 0 bases and J 4 bases, leaving 14 bases between the germline ends. Germline V gene data show CDR1 as MRHNA and CDR2 as SNTAGT. The CDR3 consists of 16 residues. This chain's CDR3 is CASSDSVAGGPDTQYF. CDR3 nucleotides: TGTGCCAGCAGTGACTCAGTGGCAGGGGGGCCAGATACGCAGTATTTT.

This clone showed up just a few times. The chain couples TRBV27 to TRBJ1-6, with a possible D match to TRBD1 (6 bases). The CDR3 extends over 14 amino acids. Trimming left V 6 bases short and J 5 bases short, with 11 bases between. Germline V gene lookup returns CDR1 MNHEY and CDR2 SMNVEV (reference sequence). This chain's CDR3 is CASRSGVDNSPLHF. Written as DNA, the CDR3 is TGTGCCAGCAGATCAGGGGTAGATAATTCACCCCTCCACTTT.

V and J are TRBV9 and TRBJ2-3; 8 bases are shared with TRBD2. After removal of 0 bases from V and 3 bases from J, the junction contained 3 bases not matched to a gene. CDR3 length: 15 amino acids. In germline, CDR1 is SGDLS, CDR2 YYNGEE. CDR3 in DNA: TGTGCCAGCAGCGTAGGTTTAGCGGGAACAGATACGCAGTATTTT. This translates into CASSVGLAGTDTQYF. Based on the CDR3 plus reference TRBV9 and TRBJ2-3, the full variable domain is DSGVTQTPKHLITATGQRVTLRCSPRSGDLSVYWYQQSLDQGLQFLIQYYNGEERAKGNILERFSAQQFPDLHSELNLSSLELGDSALYFCASSVGLAGTDTQYFGPGTRLTVL.

The CDR3 DNA follows: TGTGCCACACTTGGACAGGGGCCCTACGAGCAGTACTTC. This encodes CATLGQGPYEQYF. The chain uses TRBV27 and TRBJ2-7; TRBD1 matches 9 bases. The length of the CDR3 is 13 residues. CDR1 is MNHEY, CDR2 SMNVEV, per germline (reference sequence). V lost 10 bases and J lost 2; bases outside the gene matches: 6.

The table lists this clone with a count of one. The chain is built from TRBV7-9 and TRBJ2-7, with 7 nucleotides matching TRBD1. The CDR3 length is 16 residues. V lost 1 base and J lost 2; bases outside the gene matches: 8. Germline values: CDR1 SEHNR, CDR2 FQNEAQ (reference sequence). CDR3 coding DNA: TGTGCCAGCAGCTTAGTTTCCGGGACAGTTGCCTACGAGCAGTACTTC. Translating gives CASSLVSGTVAYEQYF.